This T cell receptor beta chain was profiled in a study of Graves' ophthalmopathy and Graves' hyperthyroidism. Study details: Prior to any treatment, peripheral blood was collected at the time of initial diagnosis.

Hyperthyroidism in these 18- to 65-year-old patients was newly diagnosed, lasting under 2 months. Other autoimmune disease, uncontrolled infection, pregnancy and lactation led to exclusion. A volume of 9.5 to 10 ml of fresh peripheral blood supplied the PBMCs. This clonotype was found many times. Amplified material comprised TCR beta CDR3 regions derived from RNA transcripts. An initial RT-PCR round employing HTBI primers preceded a second-round multiplex PCR. TCRdb re-called the multiplex PCR reads through MiXCR, storing one row per CDR3 protein. This table holds about 380,000 distinct CDR3 sequences, roughly 14% found once. Sample: peripheral blood. This sequence was found in a woman aged 18-35 years with stable Graves' hyperthyroidism.

The chain's CDR3 is CASSTILNTGELFF. CDR3 bases: TGTGCCAGCAGCACTATCCTAAACACCGGGGAGCTGTTTTTT. V gene TRBV6-2 or TRBV6-3 combines with J gene TRBJ2-2; D ambiguous. Trimming removed 6 bases at V and 2 bases at J, with 10 bases between. The CDR3 length is 14 residues. Germline V gives CDR1 MNHEY, CDR2 SVGEGT.